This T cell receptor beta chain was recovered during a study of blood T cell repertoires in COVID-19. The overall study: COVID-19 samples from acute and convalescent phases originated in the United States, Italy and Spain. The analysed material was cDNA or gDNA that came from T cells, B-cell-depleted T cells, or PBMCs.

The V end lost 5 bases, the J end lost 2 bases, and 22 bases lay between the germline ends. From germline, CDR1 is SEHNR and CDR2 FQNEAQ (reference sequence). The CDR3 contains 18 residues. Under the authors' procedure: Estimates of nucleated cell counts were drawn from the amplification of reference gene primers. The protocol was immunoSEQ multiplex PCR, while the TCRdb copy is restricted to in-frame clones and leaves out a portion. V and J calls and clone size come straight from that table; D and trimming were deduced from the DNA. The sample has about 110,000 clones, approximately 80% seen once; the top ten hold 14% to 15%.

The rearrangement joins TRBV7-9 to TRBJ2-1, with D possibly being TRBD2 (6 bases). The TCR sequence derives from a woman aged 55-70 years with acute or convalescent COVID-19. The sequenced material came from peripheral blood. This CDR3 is CASSPPGLGRGTYNEQFF. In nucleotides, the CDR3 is TGTGCCAGCAGCCCACCGGGACTCGGCAGAGGGACCTACAATGAGCAGTTCTTC.